This T cell receptor (beta chain) was captured in a study of blood T cell repertoires in COVID-19 (dated by TCRdb to about 2020). General notes on the study: Recovered participants in ImmuneRACE Cohort 3 were defined as having two consecutive negative NP/OP PCR tests, clearance from a healthcare professional, or resolution of symptoms. Samples covering the acute and convalescent phases of COVID-19 were provided by collaborators in the United States, Italy and Spain. The material from the prospective study consisted of cDNA or gDNA derived from T cells, B-cell-depleted T cells, or PBMCs. Deeply sampled blood TCRbeta repertoires from subjects exposed to, actively infected with, or recovered from COVID-19 were included in the dataset. A freely available public database, intended as a resource for researchers studying the immune response to SARS-CoV-2, is where the repertoires were released. The samples were drawn from two sources: the first 160 participants of the ongoing ImmuneRACE study, and 1,254 subjects contributed by 6 global collaborators. Sample metadata almost always included a de-identified subject ID, COVID-19 status, age in years and sex. Where available, HLA class I and class II types were taken from metadata supplied by the sample provider and were not determined by assay-based typing. Overall study outcomes, separate from this receptor: The amount of clinical and demographic metadata varied by source and participant and was provided uncurated.

This clone has a handful of counts. Its antigen has not been determined. The sample holds no much larger clone one base away, and base qualities are not on file. The germline V gene (reference sequence) sets CDR1 to GTSNPN and CDR2 to SVGIG. The trim is 3 bases for V and 5 bases for J, with a gap of 16 bases between the germline ends. The CDR3 starts with the cysteine, ends with the phenylalanine, and has 14 residues. The only DNA kept is the CDR3, 42 bases in frame from the first base. In the prospective study, participants were roughly 18 to 90 years old, resided in about two dozen geographic areas of the United States, and were enrolled through a virtual design. To assign participants to cohorts, the prospective study relied on clinical history that participants themselves reported in a screening survey and a study questionnaire. In the prospective study, mobile phlebotomists collected whole blood, serum and a nasopharyngeal or oropharyngeal swab from each participant. Prospective study participants could optionally give additional blood draws and questionnaires over an approximately two-month period. Blood samples from the prospective study were shipped frozen or at room temperature prior to DNA extraction.

The immunoSEQ Assay, a bias-controlled multiplex PCR, was used to amplify TCRbeta CDR3 regions from genomic DNA. From the authors' description of their analysis: The number of nucleated cells in each sample was estimated by amplification of reference gene primers within the assay. Sequence reads were collapsed and filtered to measure the absolute abundance of every unique TCRbeta CDR3 rearrangement. For each sample, productive Simpson clonality was calculated as the square root of Simpson's diversity index over productive rearrangements. In its TCRdb copy, this immuneACCESS table keeps in-frame sequences only and misses some clones. Where compared with another copy, unresolved V genes explain less than half of these, and the others have no known cause. V, J and clone size reflect that table, while D and trimming were determined from the DNA. In this sample the table shows some 180,000 clones, less than 80% of which occur a single time. The ten largest clones capture 15% to 20% of the sample.

This sequence was found in a woman in her 70s in a cohort exposed to, infected with or recovered from COVID-19 (not recorded which). This sequence uses TRBV30 and TRBJ1-2, with TRBD1 perhaps the D gene, on 5 matching bases. The sample comprised PBMCs or T cells enriched from blood (not recorded which). Here is the DNA: TGTGCCTGGAGCCCCACACTTCAGGGATATGGCTACACCTTC. The translation is CAWSPTLQGYGYTF. Beyond the CDR3, the reference TRBV30 and TRBJ1-2 genes provide the residues; the full variable domain reads: SQTIHQWPATLVQPVGSPLSLECTVEGTSNPNLYWYRQAAGRGLQLLFYSVGIGQISSEVPQNLSASRPQDRQFILSSKKLLLSDSGFYLCAWSPTLQGYGYTFGSGTRLTVV.